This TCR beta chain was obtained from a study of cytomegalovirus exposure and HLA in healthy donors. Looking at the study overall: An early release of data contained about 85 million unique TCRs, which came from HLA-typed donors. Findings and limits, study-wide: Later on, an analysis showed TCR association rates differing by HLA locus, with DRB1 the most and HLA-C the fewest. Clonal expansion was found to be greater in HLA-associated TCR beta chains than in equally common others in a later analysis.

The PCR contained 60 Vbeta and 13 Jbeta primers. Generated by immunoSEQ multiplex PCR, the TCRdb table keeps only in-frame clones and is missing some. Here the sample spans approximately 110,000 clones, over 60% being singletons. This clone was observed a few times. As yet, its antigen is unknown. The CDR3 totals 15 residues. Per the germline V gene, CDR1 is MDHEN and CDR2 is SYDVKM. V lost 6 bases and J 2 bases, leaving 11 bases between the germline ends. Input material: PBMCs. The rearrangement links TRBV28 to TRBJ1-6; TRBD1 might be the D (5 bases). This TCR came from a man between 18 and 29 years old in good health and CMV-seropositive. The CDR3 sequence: CASRKTETYNSPLHF. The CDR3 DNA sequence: TGTGCCAGCAGGAAGACAGAAACCTATAATTCACCCCTCCACTTT.